This is a list of T cell receptor beta chains from one sample in a study of shared clonotypes between healthy human individuals. Produced via immunoSEQ multiplex PCR; TCRdb's table is partial and in-frame only. Of roughly 770,000 clones in the sample, around 96% are singletons; the top ten hold around 0.21%. What was sequenced was naive CD8+ T cells sorted from blood. These receptors came from a man in his thirties or forties in good health. CDR3s include the opening cysteine and the closing phenylalanine or tryptophan. D genes are given only for firm matches. Clone size, where shown, is once, few, many, or a class for clones that have expanded.

clone size: .
D gene: TRBD2
CDR3 length: 15
J gene: TRBJ2-2
V gene: TRBV29-1
CDR3 protein: CSVEVLAGAVGELFF
CDR3 DNA: TGCAGCGTTGAAGTGTTAGCGGGAGCGGTCGGGGAGCTGTTTTTT

clone size: .
D gene: TRBD1
CDR3 length: 14
J gene: TRBJ2-7
V gene: TRBV7-9
CDR3 protein: CASSLGDSSYEQYF
CDR3 DNA: TGTGCCAGCAGCTTGGGGGACAGCTCCTACGAGCAGTACTTC

clone size: .
D gene: .
CDR3 length: 13
J gene: TRBJ1-5
V gene: TRBV28
CDR3 protein: CASSSPDNQPQHF
CDR3 DNA: TGTGCCAGCAGTTCTCCGGACAATCAGCCCCAGCATTTT

clone size: .
D gene: TRBD2
CDR3 length: 15
J gene: TRBJ2-1
V gene: TRBV10-3
CDR3 protein: CAITIGGGTYNEQFF
CDR3 DNA: TGTGCCATCACCATCGGGGGGGGCACCTACAATGAGCAGTTCTTC

clone size: .
D gene: TRBD1
CDR3 length: 15
J gene: TRBJ1-1
V gene: TRBV28
CDR3 protein: CASSLSETGSMEAFF
CDR3 DNA: TGTGCCAGCAGTTTATCCGAGACAGGGAGTATGGAAGCTTTCTTT

clone size: .
D gene: .
CDR3 length: 12
J gene: TRBJ1-4
V gene: TRBV9
CDR3 protein: CASSPNNEKLFF
CDR3 DNA: TGTGCCAGCAGCCCGAACAATGAAAAACTGTTTTTT

clone size: once
D gene: TRBD1
CDR3 length: 18
J gene: TRBJ1-1
V gene: TRBV28
CDR3 protein: CASSLTGQGPVMNTEAFF
CDR3 DNA: TGTGCCAGCAGTTTAACGGGACAGGGGCCCGTCATGAACACTGAAGCTTTCTTT

clone size: .
D gene: .
CDR3 length: 16
J gene: TRBJ1-4
V gene: TRBV14
CDR3 protein: CASSREGGMPNEKLFF
CDR3 DNA: TGTGCCAGCAGCCGAGAGGGAGGGATGCCTAATGAAAAACTGTTTTTT

clone size: .
D gene: .
CDR3 length: 14
J gene: TRBJ2-1
V gene: TRBV7-9
CDR3 protein: CASSLTAVDNEQFF
CDR3 DNA: TGTGCCAGCAGCTTAACAGCGGTAGACAATGAGCAGTTCTTC

clone size: .
D gene: TRBD2
CDR3 length: 16
J gene: TRBJ2-1
V gene: TRBV2
CDR3 protein: CASIRTSGRSYNEQFF
CDR3 DNA: TGTGCCAGCATTAGGACTAGCGGGAGGAGTTACAATGAGCAGTTCTTC

clone size: .
D gene: .
CDR3 length: 13
J gene: TRBJ2-1
V gene: TRBV5-1
CDR3 protein: CASSFFPNNEQFF
CDR3 DNA: TGCGCCAGCAGCTTTTTTCCCAACAATGAGCAGTTCTTC

clone size: .
D gene: TRBD2
CDR3 length: 17
J gene: TRBJ2-6
V gene: TRBV7-2
CDR3 protein: CASSLWGSGSGANVLTF
CDR3 DNA: TGTGCCAGCAGCTTATGGGGTAGCGGGAGTGGGGCCAACGTCCTGACTTTC

clone size: .
D gene: TRBD2
CDR3 length: 15
J gene: TRBJ2-1
V gene: TRBV15
CDR3 protein: CATSREVGGYNEQFF
CDR3 DNA: TGTGCCACCAGCAGAGAGGTGGGGGGGTACAATGAGCAGTTCTTC

clone size: .
D gene: .
CDR3 length: 16
J gene: TRBJ1-2
V gene: TRBV19
CDR3 protein: CASRTPTPGQNYGYTF
CDR3 DNA: TGTGCCAGTAGGACCCCGACCCCGGGACAAAACTATGGCTACACCTTC

clone size: .
D gene: .
CDR3 length: 16
J gene: TRBJ2-1
V gene: TRBV9
CDR3 protein: CASSVAMAGAGNEQFF
CDR3 DNA: TGTGCCAGCAGCGTAGCGATGGCGGGGGCGGGGAATGAGCAGTTCTTC

clone size: .
D gene: .
CDR3 length: 13
J gene: TRBJ2-1
V gene: TRBV30
CDR3 protein: CAWKVPEYNEQFF
CDR3 DNA: TGTGCCTGGAAGGTCCCGGAGTACAATGAGCAGTTCTTC

clone size: once
D gene: TRBD2
CDR3 length: 15
J gene: TRBJ2-7
V gene: TRBV27
CDR3 protein: CASSLSSGTTYEQYF
CDR3 DNA: TGTGCCAGCAGTTTATCGTCCGGGACTACGTACGAGCAGTACTTC

clone size: .
D gene: .
CDR3 length: 15
J gene: TRBJ2-5
V gene: TRBV7-9
CDR3 protein: CASSLSGPPVETQYF
CDR3 DNA: TGTGCCAGCAGCTTATCCGGGCCGCCAGTAGAGACCCAGTACTTC

clone size: .
D gene: .
CDR3 length: 13
J gene: TRBJ2-1
V gene: TRBV5-5
CDR3 protein: CASSLVLANEQFF
CDR3 DNA: TGTGCCAGCAGCTTGGTCCTAGCCAATGAGCAGTTCTTC

clone size: .
D gene: .
CDR3 length: 16
J gene: TRBJ2-1
V gene: TRBV7-2
CDR3 protein: CASSLENAWGSNEQFF
CDR3 DNA: TGTGCCAGCAGCTTAGAAAATGCATGGGGTAGCAATGAGCAGTTCTTC

clone size: .
D gene: .
CDR3 length: 19
J gene: TRBJ2-3
V gene: TRBV13
CDR3 protein: CASSLRLLERATDTDTQYF
CDR3 DNA: TGTGCCAGCAGCTTAAGGTTGTTGGAGCGGGCAACAGACACAGATACGCAGTATTTT

clone size: .
D gene: .
CDR3 length: 13
J gene: TRBJ2-1
V gene: TRBV18
CDR3 protein: CASSLNRVNEQFF
CDR3 DNA: TGTGCCAGCTCACTGAACAGGGTAAATGAGCAGTTCTTC

clone size: .
D gene: TRBD1
CDR3 length: 14
J gene: TRBJ2-7
V gene: TRBV5-6
CDR3 protein: CASSFGTGAYEQYF
CDR3 DNA: TGTGCCAGCAGCTTCGGGACAGGGGCCTACGAGCAGTACTTC

clone size: once
D gene: TRBD2
CDR3 length: 14
J gene: TRBJ2-7
V gene: TRBV11-2
CDR3 protein: CASSLTSDYYEQYF
CDR3 DNA: TGTGCCAGCAGCTTAACTAGCGACTACTACGAGCAGTACTTC

clone size: .
D gene: TRBD1
CDR3 length: 16
J gene: TRBJ2-7
V gene: TRBV7-6
CDR3 protein: CASSPGTGGLGYEQYF
CDR3 DNA: TGTGCCAGCAGCCCCGGGACAGGGGGCCTCGGCTACGAGCAGTACTTC

clone size: .
D gene: TRBD1
CDR3 length: 13
J gene: TRBJ2-3
V gene: TRBV29-1
CDR3 protein: CSGGQGMADTQYF
CDR3 DNA: TGCAGCGGAGGACAGGGGATGGCAGATACGCAGTATTTT

clone size: .
D gene: .
CDR3 length: 12
J gene: TRBJ2-2
V gene: TRBV7-6
CDR3 protein: CASRDDTGELFF
CDR3 DNA: TGTGCCAGCAGGGATGACACCGGGGAGCTGTTTTTT

clone size: .
D gene: TRBD2
CDR3 length: 16
J gene: TRBJ2-1
V gene: TRBV4-1
CDR3 protein: CASSQRSGSGYNEQFF
CDR3 DNA: TGCGCCAGCAGCCAACGCAGCGGGAGCGGGTACAATGAGCAGTTCTTC

clone size: .
D gene: .
CDR3 length: 13
J gene: TRBJ2-3
V gene: TRBV5-4
CDR3 protein: CASSERTGDTQYF
CDR3 DNA: TGTGCCAGCAGCGAGAGGACGGGAGATACGCAGTATTTT

clone size: .
D gene: .
CDR3 length: 14
J gene: TRBJ1-2
V gene: TRBV5-3
CDR3 protein: CARSLAVTVVGYTF
CDR3 DNA: TGTGCCAGAAGCTTGGCCGTGACAGTTGTGGGCTACACCTTC

clone size: .
D gene: TRBD2
CDR3 length: 17
J gene: TRBJ2-1
V gene: TRBV5-1
CDR3 protein: CASSLGLRLAGYNEQFF
CDR3 DNA: TGCGCCAGCAGCTTGGGTCTCCGACTAGCGGGGTACAATGAGCAGTTCTTC

clone size: .
D gene: .
CDR3 length: 13
J gene: TRBJ1-1
V gene: TRBV16
CDR3 protein: CASNQYTGTEAFF
CDR3 DNA: TGTGCCAGCAACCAATATACTGGCACTGAAGCTTTCTTT

clone size: .
D gene: .
CDR3 length: 13
J gene: TRBJ2-7
V gene: TRBV29-1
CDR3 protein: CSAQSASDYEQYF
CDR3 DNA: TGCAGCGCCCAAAGTGCTAGCGACTACGAGCAGTACTTC

clone size: .
D gene: .
CDR3 length: 16
J gene: TRBJ2-7
V gene: TRBV2
CDR3 protein: CAIAQSLTGTSYEQYF
CDR3 DNA: TGTGCCATCGCCCAGTCCCTTACCGGGACCTCCTACGAGCAGTACTTC

clone size: .
D gene: .
CDR3 length: 16
J gene: TRBJ2-7
V gene: TRBV5-5
CDR3 protein: CASSQLGGTGAYEQYF
CDR3 DNA: TGTGCCAGCAGCCAGCTCGGGGGCACAGGGGCCTACGAGCAGTACTTC

clone size: .
D gene: .
CDR3 length: 11
J gene: TRBJ2-7
V gene: TRBV27
CDR3 protein: CASSTGREQYF
CDR3 DNA: TGTGCCAGCTCGACAGGGAGGGAGCAGTACTTC

clone size: .
D gene: TRBD2
CDR3 length: 20
J gene: TRBJ2-1
V gene: TRBV9
CDR3 protein: CASSVGVRTSGSGSYNEQFF
CDR3 DNA: TGTGCCAGCAGCGTAGGGGTTAGGACTAGCGGGAGTGGGTCCTACAATGAGCAGTTCTTC

clone size: .
D gene: .
CDR3 length: 15
J gene: TRBJ2-2
V gene: TRBV11-3
CDR3 protein: CASSPQGPNTGELFF
CDR3 DNA: TGTGCCAGCAGCCCCCAGGGCCCGAACACCGGGGAGCTGTTTTTT

clone size: .
D gene: .
CDR3 length: 14
J gene: TRBJ2-7
V gene: TRBV6-5
CDR3 protein: CASSGLASAYEQYF
CDR3 DNA: TGTGCCAGCAGTGGTCTTGCTAGCGCCTACGAGCAGTACTTC

clone size: .
D gene: TRBD2
CDR3 length: 18
J gene: TRBJ2-2
V gene: TRBV10-3
CDR3 protein: CAISEVPAGVMNTGELFF
CDR3 DNA: TGTGCCATCAGTGAAGTACCAGCGGGAGTTATGAACACCGGGGAGCTGTTTTTT

clone size: .
D gene: .
CDR3 length: 13
J gene: TRBJ2-7
V gene: TRBV29-1
CDR3 protein: CSYENRDTYEQYF
CDR3 DNA: TGCAGCTACGAAAACCGTGACACCTACGAGCAGTACTTC

clone size: .
D gene: .
CDR3 length: 14
J gene: TRBJ2-2
V gene: TRBV7-6
CDR3 protein: CASSLKGGTGELFF
CDR3 DNA: TGTGCCAGCAGCTTAAAGGGGGGCACCGGGGAGCTGTTTTTT